This T cell receptor (beta chain) came from a study of blood T cell repertoires in COVID-19 (dated by TCRdb to 2020 to 2022). About the investigation overall: Samples covering the acute and convalescent phases of COVID-19 were provided by collaborators in the United States, Italy and Spain. Where HLA class I and class II types were available, the types were taken from metadata supplied by the sample provider, not from assay-based typing. Subjects who had been exposed to COVID-19, were actively infected with it, or had recovered from it provided the deeply sampled blood TCRbeta repertoires that made up the dataset. The samples were drawn from the first 160 participants of the ongoing ImmuneRACE study and from 950 to 1,500 subjects provided by 6 global collaborators. The repertoires were made available in a free public database intended to serve as a resource for research on the immune response to SARS-CoV-2. The material from the prospective study consisted of cDNA or gDNA derived from T cells, B-cell-depleted T cells, or PBMCs. The sample metadata nearly always contained a de-identified subject ID, COVID-19 status, age in years and sex. The investigation overall reported the following: How much clinical and demographic metadata was included differed by source and by participant, and the metadata was provided uncurated.

TCRbeta CDR3 regions were amplified from genomic DNA by means of the immunoSEQ Assay, a bias-controlled multiplex PCR. In the authors' own workflow: The number of nucleated cells in each sample was estimated by amplification of reference gene primers within the assay. Sequence reads were collapsed and filtered to measure the absolute abundance of every unique TCRbeta CDR3 rearrangement. For each sample, productive Simpson clonality was calculated as the square root of Simpson's diversity index over productive rearrangements. TCRdb re-hosts the immuneACCESS table, in-frame sequences only. Its copies lack some clones; in the studies checked, an unresolved V gene accounts for under half of them, and the cause for the rest is not known. V and J calls and clone size are given by that table; D and trimming were obtained from the DNA. This sample is represented by about 220,000 clones; around 90% of them were singletons. The top ten hold 2.5% to 3% of the sample.

Via the germline V gene, CDR1 is SQVTM and CDR2 ANQGSEA. The V and J ends are trimmed by 8 bases and 6 bases, leaving 14 bases between them. Reading from cysteine to phenylalanine, the CDR3 counts 12 amino acids. Just the 36-base CDR3 DNA is kept, in frame starting at base 1. Participants in the prospective study were aged roughly 18 to 100 years, lived in about two dozen United States geographic areas, and enrolled through a virtual design. In the prospective study, cohorts were assigned on the basis of participant-reported clinical history obtained from a screening survey and a study questionnaire. Recovered participants in ImmuneRACE Cohort 3 were defined by two consecutive negative NP/OP PCR tests, clearance by a healthcare professional, or resolution of symptoms. In the prospective study, mobile phlebotomists collected whole blood, serum and a nasopharyngeal or oropharyngeal swab from each participant. Prospective study participants could optionally give additional blood draws and questionnaires over an approximately 2-month period. Blood samples from the prospective study were shipped frozen or at room temperature prior to DNA extraction.

Regarding this clone: The antigen it binds to is not known. Per-base qualities were not stored, and no clone one base away is much larger.

Source material: PBMCs or T cells enriched from blood (not recorded which). The TCR originated in a woman in her thirties who had recovered from COVID-19. This chain is built from TRBV29-1 and TRBJ2-4, and TRBD1 may be the D gene, going by 6 matching bases. In nucleotides, the sequence is TGCAGCATCCGACAGGACCTAAACATTCAGTACTTC. This codes for CSIRQDLNIQYF.